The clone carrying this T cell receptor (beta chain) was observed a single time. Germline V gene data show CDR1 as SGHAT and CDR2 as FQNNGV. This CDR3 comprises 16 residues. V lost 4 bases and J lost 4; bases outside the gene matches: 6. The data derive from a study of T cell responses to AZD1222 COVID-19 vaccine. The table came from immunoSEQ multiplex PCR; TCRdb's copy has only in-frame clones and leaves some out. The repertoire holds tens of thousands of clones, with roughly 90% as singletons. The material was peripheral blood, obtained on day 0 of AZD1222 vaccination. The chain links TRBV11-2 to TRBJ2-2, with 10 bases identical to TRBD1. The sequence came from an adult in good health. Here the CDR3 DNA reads TGTGCCAGCAGCTGGTCCGGGACAGGGGCCACCGGGGAGCTGTTTTTT. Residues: CASSWSGTGATGELFF. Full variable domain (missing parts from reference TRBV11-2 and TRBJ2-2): EAGVAQSPRYKIIEKRQSVAFWCNPISGHATLYWYQQILGQGPKLLIQFQNNGVVDDSQLPKDRFSAERLKGVDSTLKIQPAKLEDSAVYLCASSWSGTGATGELFFGEGSRLTVL.